The 7 T cell receptor beta chains below all came from one sample that was sequenced in a study of T cell repertoires in cytomegalovirus infection (dated by TCRdb to the late 2010s). Instrument on record: Illumina HiSeq 1500. The public reads were reprocessed in TCRdb via fastp at Q25 and MiXCR, keeping in-frame beta chains. Duplicate CDR3 protein sequences are folded into a single record with the most common DNA and genes. For this sample there are under 150,000 distinct CDR3 sequences; roughly 9% appear just once. The ten largest account for 10% of the sample. The sample comprised PBMCs. The receptor source for this set is a human donor in good health (CMV status not recorded). Some clones in this sample may be carry-over from other donors' samples.

This clonotype was detected many times. The gene calls are TRBV6-4 and TRBJ2-2, with D tentatively TRBD1 or TRBD2 (5 bases each). V was clipped by 6 bases and J by 6 bases, with 20 bases between them. The CDR3 runs to 16 residues. Per the germline V gene, CDR1 is MRHNA and CDR2 is SNTAGT. The CDR3 loop reads CASSRDGPPIAGELFF. In nucleotides, the CDR3 is TGTGCCAGCAGCCGGGACGGACCCCCTATCGCCGGGGAGCTGTTTTTT.

This clonotype appeared many times. The chain has TRBV7-2 and TRBJ1-1; TRBD1 agrees at 8 bases. The CDR3 is 12 residues long. Germline trimming cut 2 bases from V and 9 bases from J; bases unmatched to any gene: 2. The germline gives CDR1 SGHTA, CDR2 FQGNSA. The CDR3 nucleotides read TGTGCCAGCAGCTTACAGGGGGCGAAAGCTTTCTTT. It specifies CASSLQGAKAFF. Together with reference TRBV7-2 and TRBJ1-1, the CDR3 gives the full variable domain: GAGVSQSPSNKVTEKGKDVELRCDPISGHTALYWYRQSLGQGLEFLIYFQGNSAPDKSGLPSDRFSAERTGGSVSTLTIQRTQQEDSAVYLCASSLQGAKAFFGQGTRLTVV.

In this sample, this clonotype turned up many times. CDR3 nucleotides: TGTGCCAGCAGTGTTCGGCAGTCCAGTTGGCAGCCCCAGCATTTT. Protein: CASSVRQSSWQPQHF. The rearrangement uses TRBV2 and TRBJ1-5, with D hard to call. This CDR3 region has 15 residues. Germline CDR1 SNHLY, CDR2 FYNNEI. Between the trimmed V and J ends, which lost 4 bases and 7 bases, there was a span of 17 bases.

There are many counts of this clonotype. This rearrangement joins TRBV7-2 to TRBJ2-3; a weak D match, TRBD2 (8 bases). The germline gives CDR1 SGHTA, CDR2 FQGNSA. This CDR3 has 15 amino acids. Trimming cost V 7 bases and J 8 bases, with 22 bases left between them. In DNA form, the CDR3 reads TGTGCCAGCACTCGGGGGGGAGGGGGCGCGGGTACGCAGTATTTT. Its protein product is CASTRGGGGAGTQYF.

The table lists this clonotype with many counts. CDR3 coding DNA: TGTGCCAGCAGCCCAACCGGGGGGGCCGGGGATACGCAGTATTTT. It yields the protein CASSPTGGAGDTQYF. This rearrangement joins TRBV7-2 to TRBJ2-3, with 8 bases that match TRBD2. V lost 5 bases to trimming and J lost 6 bases; unmatched junction nucleotides: 10. Germline V CDR1 and CDR2: SGHTA, FQGNSA. The CDR3 covers 15 residues. Using reference TRBV7-2 and TRBJ2-3 for the parts outside the CDR3, the full variable domain is GAGVSQSPSNKVTEKGKDVELRCDPISGHTALYWYRQSLGQGLEFLIYFQGNSAPDKSGLPSDRFSAERTGGSVSTLTIQRTQQEDSAVYLCASSPTGGAGDTQYFGPGTRLTVL.

In this sample, this clonotype turned up many times. V is TRBV7-2 and J is TRBJ2-5, with 13 bases lining up with TRBD2. Germline V gene data show CDR1 as SGHTA and CDR2 as FQGNSA. The CDR3 covers 16 residues. The V segment lost 5 bases and the J segment 4 bases; nucleotides outside the gene matches: 7. The chain's CDR3 is CASSLDGTSGVETQYF. Written as DNA, the CDR3 is TGTGCCAGCAGCCTGGATGGGACTAGCGGGGTAGAGACCCAGTACTTC.

V and J are TRBV29-1 and TRBJ2-3; D unclear. CDR1 and CDR2 (germline): SQVTM, ANQGSEA. This CDR3 comprises 16 residues. V shed 3 bases and J shed 0 bases, with 16 bases lying between them. The CDR3 region has the DNA TGCAGCGTTGACTCGTTCGTTCGAGGCAGCACAGATACGCAGTATTTT. It specifies CSVDSFVRGSTDTQYF.